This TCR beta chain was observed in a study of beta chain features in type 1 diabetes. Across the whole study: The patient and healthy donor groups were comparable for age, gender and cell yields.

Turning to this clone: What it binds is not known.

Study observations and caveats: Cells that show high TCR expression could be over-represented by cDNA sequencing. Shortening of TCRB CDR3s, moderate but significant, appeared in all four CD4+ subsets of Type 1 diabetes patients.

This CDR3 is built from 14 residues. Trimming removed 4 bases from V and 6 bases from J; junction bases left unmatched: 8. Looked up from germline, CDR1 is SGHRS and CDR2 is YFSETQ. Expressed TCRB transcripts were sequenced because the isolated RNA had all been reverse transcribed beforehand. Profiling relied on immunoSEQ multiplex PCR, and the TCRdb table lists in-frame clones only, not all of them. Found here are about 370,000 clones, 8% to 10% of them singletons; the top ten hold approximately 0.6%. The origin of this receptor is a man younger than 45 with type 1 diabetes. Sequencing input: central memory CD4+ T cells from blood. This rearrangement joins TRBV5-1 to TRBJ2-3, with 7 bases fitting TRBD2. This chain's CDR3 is CASSLSGEGDTQYF. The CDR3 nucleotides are TGCGCCAGCAGCCTCAGCGGGGAGGGGGATACGCAGTATTTT.